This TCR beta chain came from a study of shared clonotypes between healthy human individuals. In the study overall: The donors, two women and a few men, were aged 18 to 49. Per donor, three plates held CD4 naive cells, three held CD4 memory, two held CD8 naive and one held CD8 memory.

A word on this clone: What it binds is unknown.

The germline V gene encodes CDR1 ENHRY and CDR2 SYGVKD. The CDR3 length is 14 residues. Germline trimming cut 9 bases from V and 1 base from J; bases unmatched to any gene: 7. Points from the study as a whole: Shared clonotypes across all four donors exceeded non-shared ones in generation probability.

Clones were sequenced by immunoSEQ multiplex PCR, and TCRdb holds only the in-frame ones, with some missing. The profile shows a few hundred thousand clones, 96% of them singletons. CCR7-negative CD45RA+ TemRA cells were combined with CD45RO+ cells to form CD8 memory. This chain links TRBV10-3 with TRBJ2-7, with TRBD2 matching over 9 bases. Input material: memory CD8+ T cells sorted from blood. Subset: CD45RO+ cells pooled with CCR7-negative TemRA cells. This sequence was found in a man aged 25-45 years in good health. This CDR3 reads CAISPSGRSYEQYF. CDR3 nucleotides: TGTGCCATTTCGCCGAGCGGGAGGTCCTACGAGCAGTACTTC.